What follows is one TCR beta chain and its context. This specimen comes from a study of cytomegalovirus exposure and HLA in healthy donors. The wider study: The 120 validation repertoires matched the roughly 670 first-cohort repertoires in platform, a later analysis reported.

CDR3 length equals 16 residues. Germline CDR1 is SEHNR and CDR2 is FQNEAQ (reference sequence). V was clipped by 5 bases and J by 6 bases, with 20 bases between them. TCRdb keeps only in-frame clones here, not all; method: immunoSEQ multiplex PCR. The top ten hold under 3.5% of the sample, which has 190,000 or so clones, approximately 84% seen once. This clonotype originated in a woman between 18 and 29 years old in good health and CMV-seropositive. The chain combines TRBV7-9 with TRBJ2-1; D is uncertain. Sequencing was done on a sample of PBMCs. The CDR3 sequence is CASSPIRPSGGNEQFF. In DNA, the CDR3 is TGTGCCAGCAGCCCAATACGTCCGTCGGGTGGCAATGAGCAGTTCTTC.